These 6 T cell receptor beta chains came from one sample sequenced in a study of blood T cell repertoires in COVID-19. Clones were sequenced by immunoSEQ multiplex PCR, and TCRdb holds only the in-frame ones, with some missing. This table has just over 60,000 clones, about 80% appearing once. Sequencing was carried out using peripheral blood. Receptors originate from a man younger than 45 with COVID-19, enrolled during active disease.

This clone was counted a few times. The chain recombines TRBV29-1 with TRBJ1-2; no reliable D call. From germline, CDR1 is SQVTM and CDR2 ANQGSEA. V shed 6 bases and J shed 6 bases, with 17 bases lying between them. This CDR3 spans 13 amino acids. The CDR3 protein is CSVAPLEYHGYTF. The CDR3 coding sequence is TGCAGCGTAGCCCCTTTAGAGTACCATGGCTACACCTTC.

The chain uses TRBV19 and TRBJ2-1; tentative D call: TRBD2 (6 bases). The CDR3 runs to 17 residues. Trimming shortened V by 6 bases and J by 0 bases, and 18 bases separated the two germline ends. Germline loops: CDR1 LNHDA, CDR2 SQIVND (reference sequence). The CDR3 protein is CASRRKTGTLSYNEQFF. CDR3 nucleotides: TGTGCCAGTAGAAGAAAGACCGGGACTCTCTCCTACAATGAGCAGTTCTTC.

The rearrangement links TRBV28 to TRBJ1-5; D might be TRBD1 (6 bases). Trimming stripped 6 bases from V and 4 bases from J, with 16 bases between. CDR3 length: 15 amino acids. Germline CDR1 MDHEN, CDR2 SYDVKM. In DNA form, the CDR3 reads TGTGCCAGCAGATACCTCCGGGACATAAATCAGCCCCAGCATTTT. Translation: CASRYLRDINQPQHF.

The chain couples TRBV11-1 to TRBJ2-5; weak D call: TRBD1 (6 bases). Looked up from germline, CDR1 is SGHAT and CDR2 is FQDESV (reference sequence). The V end lost 2 bases, the J end lost 5 bases, and 9 bases lay between the germline ends. CDR3 length equals 13 residues. This CDR3 is CASSLQGGETQYF. CDR3 sequence (DNA): TGTGCCAGCAGCTTACAAGGGGGTGAGACCCAGTACTTC.

V and J are TRBV7-6 and TRBJ2-3; D unclear. This CDR3 region has 17 residues. Trimming pared 1 base from V and 1 base from J, leaving 15 bases between. Germline CDR1 and CDR2: SGHVS and FNYEAQ. CDR3 in DNA: TGTGCCAGCAGCTTAGGAGGTAGCTTAATTGGCACAGATACGCAGTATTTT. Its protein is CASSLGGSLIGTDTQYF.

This chain connects TRBV28 to TRBJ2-1, with D unclear. In germline, CDR1 is MDHEN, CDR2 SYDVKM. CDR3 length: 11 residues. With 7 bases removed from V and 3 bases from J, the gap between germline ends came to 4 bases. The CDR3 DNA sequence: TGTGCCAGCAATAACTACAATGAGCAGTTCTTC. Its translation is CASNNYNEQFF. The full variable domain, with the rest looked up from reference TRBV28 and TRBJ2-1, is DVKVTQSSRYLVKRTGEKVFLECVQDMDHENMFWYRQDPGLGLRLIYFSYDVKMKEKGDIPEGYSVSREKKERFSLILESASTNQTSMYLCASNNYNEQFFGPGTRLTVL.